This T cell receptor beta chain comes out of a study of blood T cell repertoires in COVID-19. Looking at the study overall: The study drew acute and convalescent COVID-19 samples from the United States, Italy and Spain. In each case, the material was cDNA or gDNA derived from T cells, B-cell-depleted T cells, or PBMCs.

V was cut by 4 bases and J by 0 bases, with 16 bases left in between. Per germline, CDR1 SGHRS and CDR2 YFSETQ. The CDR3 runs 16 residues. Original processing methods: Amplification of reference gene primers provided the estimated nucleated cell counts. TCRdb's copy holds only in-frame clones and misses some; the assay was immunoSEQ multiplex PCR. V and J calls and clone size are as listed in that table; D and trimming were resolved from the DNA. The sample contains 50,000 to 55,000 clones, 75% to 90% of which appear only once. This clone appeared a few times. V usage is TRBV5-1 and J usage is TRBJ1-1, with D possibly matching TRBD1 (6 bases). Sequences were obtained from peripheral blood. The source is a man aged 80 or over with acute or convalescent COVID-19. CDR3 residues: CASSPETGQMNTEAFF. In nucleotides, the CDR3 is TGCGCCAGCAGCCCTGAGACAGGTCAGATGAACACTGAAGCTTTCTTT.